The 9 T cell receptor beta chains presented below share a single source sample, sequenced in a study of T cell clonality in common variable immunodeficiency. Assay: immunoSEQ multiplex PCR; the TCRdb copy retains only in-frame clones and omits some. This sample carries approximately 50,000 clones, none of them present only once. Sequencing was carried out using peripheral blood mononuclear cells. Every receptor here comes from a person between 18 and 70 years old in good health.

In this sample, this clone turned up a few times. The read is 3 residues too short to cover the CDR3 end, so that end is filled in from the germline J gene. The rearrangement links TRBV11-1 to TRBJ2-4; tentatively, D is TRBD1 (6 bases). This CDR3 has 15 residues. The germline V gene encodes CDR1 SGHAT and CDR2 FQDESV (reference sequence). V shed 8 bases and J shed 0 bases, with 14 bases lying between them. Incomplete CDR3 DNA: TGTGCCAGCGGGGACACTAACCTAGCCAAAAACATT. Amino acids: CASGDTNLAKNI. In full, the CDR3 reads CASGDTNLAKNIQYF.

This clone was seen only a few times. The CDR3 end lies 3 residues beyond the end of the read and is filled in from the germline J gene. The chain couples TRBV20-1 to TRBJ2-5; 12 positions match TRBD2. Germline V gene lookup returns CDR1 DFQATT and CDR2 SNEGSKA (reference sequence). J was trimmed by 1 base and V by 1 base; bases with no gene match: 7. This CDR3 has 17 amino acids. This CDR3 reads CSARGRTSGKPQETQYF. The part of the CDR3 DNA that was read is TGCAGTGCTAGAGGGCGGACTAGCGGGAAGCCCCAAGAGACC.

This clone was seen more than once but under ten times. The read halts 3 residues ahead of the CDR3 end, with the missing end drawn from the germline J gene. This chain joins TRBV20-1 and TRBJ1-1, with D possibly matching TRBD1 (6 bases). CDR3 length equals 11 residues. Germline CDR1 and CDR2: DFQATT and SNEGSKA (reference sequence). Trimming took off 6 bases at V and 7 bases at J, with 12 bases between the two ends. The CDR3 loop reads CSAVGQLEAFF. The CDR3 DNA, read in part, is TGCAGTGCCGTGGGACAACTTGAA.

This clone was found many times. The read ends 3 residues early relative to the CDR3; the germline J gene fills the gap. The chain joins TRBV30 to TRBJ1-6; D gene unclear. V was cut by 1 base and J by 0 bases, with 4 bases left in between. The CDR3 has 14 amino acids. Per the germline V gene, CDR1 is GTSNPN and CDR2 is SVGIG (reference sequence). The CDR3 sequence: CAWSAVSYNSPLHF. The part of the CDR3 DNA that was read is TGTGCCTGGAGTGCCGTCTCCTATAATTCACCC.

This clone was seen ten or more times. The sequence runs out 3 residues before the end of the CDR3; the remainder is reconstructed from the germline J gene. This chain links TRBV2 with TRBJ2-2; 8 bases are a match to TRBD1. The germline gives CDR1 SNHLY, CDR2 FYNNEI. The CDR3 has 16 amino acids. The trim removed 3 bases at V and 8 bases at J, leaving 11 bases unmatched. The CDR3 here is CASSDGAGGRRGELFF. Partial CDR3 DNA: TGTGCCAGCAGTGATGGGGCAGGGGGCAGAAGAGGGGAG.

This clone was seen many times. The CDR3 end falls 3 residues outside the read, so it is completed with the germline J gene. The identical CDR3 is also encoded by other nucleotide sequences in the sample. V gene TRBV18 combines with J gene TRBJ1-2; 9 nucleotides line up with TRBD1. Germline V lookup: CDR1 KGHSH, CDR2 LQKENI. The CDR3 covers 13 residues. CDR3 region: CASSPRQGDGYTF. CDR3 bases read: TGTGCCAGCTCACCACGACAGGGGGACGGC.

This clone was observed at least ten times. The read comes to an end 3 residues before the CDR3 does, leaving the germline J gene to fill in the end. V gene TRBV2 combines with J gene TRBJ2-5, with D perhaps TRBD2 (5 bases). Looked up from germline, CDR1 is SNHLY and CDR2 is FYNNEI. V lost 6 bases and J 3 bases, leaving 17 bases between the germline ends. This CDR3 spans 15 amino acids. The CDR3 bases that were read are TGTGCCAGCAGGGAGCGAGCGGCTGATGAAGAGACC. This translates into CASRERAADEET. The full CDR3 reads CASRERAADEETQYF.

This clone was picked up many times. Sequencing ends 3 residues short of the CDR3 end; the germline J gene provides the rest. This chain links TRBV20-1 with TRBJ2-3; TRBD2 might be the D (5 bases). CDR1 DFQATT and CDR2 SNEGSKA come from the germline V gene (reference sequence). V lost 5 bases and J lost 6, with 15 bases in between. CDR3 length: 13 residues. CDR3 loop: CSALHRGRDTQYF. Partial CDR3 DNA: TGCAGTGCTCTTCACCGGGGTAGGGATACG.

The sample holds many counts of this clone. The CDR3 is CASSLGEPIHEQYF. The sequenced part of the CDR3 DNA is TGCGCCAGCAGCTTGGGAGAGCCCATCCACGAG. The chain recombines TRBV5-1 with TRBJ2-7; D gene uncertain. The CDR3 end lies 3 residues beyond the end of the read and is filled in from the germline J gene. In germline, CDR1 is SGHRS, CDR2 YFSETQ. V lost 0 bases, J lost 5 bases, and 12 bases lay in between. This CDR3 spans 14 amino acids.